This T cell receptor beta chain originates from a study of Graves' ophthalmopathy and Graves' hyperthyroidism. Many counts were recorded for this clonotype. The authors amplified TCR beta CDR3 regions, and they did so from RNA transcripts for repertoire sequencing. First-round RT-PCR relied on HTBI primers, and a second-round multiplex PCR came next. From the multiplex PCR reads, TCRdb called clonotypes with MiXCR, one entry per CDR3 protein. The sample holds about 220,000 distinct CDR3 sequences, roughly 21% seen once. The receptor was isolated from a woman in her forties or fifties with Graves' ophthalmopathy. Sequenced: peripheral blood.

The CDR3 DNA sequence: TGTGCCAGTAGTGCCTTACAGGTGAACACTGAAGCTTTCTTT. It is translated as CASSALQVNTEAFF. The chain joins TRBV19 to TRBJ1-1, with a tentative D call TRBD1 (5 bases). Trimming took off 5 bases at V and 0 bases at J, with 10 bases between the two ends. The CDR3 has 14 amino acids. Germline assignment: CDR1 LNHDA and CDR2 SQIVND (reference sequence).